This entry describes one TCR beta chain. Germline and junction disagree at one end, which may indicate a read error. This CDR3 has 11 residues. Germline V gene lookup returns CDR1 SEHNR and CDR2 FQNEAQ (reference sequence). The record originates from a study of blood T cells in healthy people across ages. Combining a sample-barcoded 5' primer with a J-beta primer mix, a second PCR ran for roughly 6 to 12 cycles. TCRdb fed the 5' RACE reads into MiXCR, producing one record per CDR3 protein. The table has about 830,000 distinct CDR3 sequences, 60% to 80% seen once. Caucasian, healthy and from Russia, the donors were aged between roughly 6 and 95.

The sequenced material came from blood. The origin of this receptor is a man aged 30-40 years in good health. V gene TRBV7-9 combines with J gene TRBJ1-4, with unresolved D. The DNA for the CDR3 is TGTGCCAGCAGCTTACTTGAAAGACTGTTTTTT. Amino acid sequence: CASSLLERLFF.